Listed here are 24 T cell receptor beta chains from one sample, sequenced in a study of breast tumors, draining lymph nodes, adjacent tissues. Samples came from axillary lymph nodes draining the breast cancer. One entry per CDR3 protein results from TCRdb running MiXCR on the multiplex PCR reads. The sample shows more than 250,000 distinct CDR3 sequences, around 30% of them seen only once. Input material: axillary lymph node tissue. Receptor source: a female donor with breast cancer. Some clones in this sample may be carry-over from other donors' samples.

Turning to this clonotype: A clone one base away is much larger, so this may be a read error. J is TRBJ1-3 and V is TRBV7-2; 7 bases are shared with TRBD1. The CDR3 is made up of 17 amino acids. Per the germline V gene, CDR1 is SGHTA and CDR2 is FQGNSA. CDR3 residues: CASSSGQAPLSGNPIYF. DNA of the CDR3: TGTGCCAGCAGCAGCGGACAGGCCCCCCTCTCTGGAAACCCCATATATTTT.

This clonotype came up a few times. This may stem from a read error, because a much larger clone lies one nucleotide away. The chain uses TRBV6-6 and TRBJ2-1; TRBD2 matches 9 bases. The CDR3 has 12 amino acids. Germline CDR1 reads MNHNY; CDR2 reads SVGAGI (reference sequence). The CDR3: CASRGTSSEQSF. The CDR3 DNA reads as TGTGCCAGCAGAGGGACTAGCAGTGAGCAGTCCTTC.

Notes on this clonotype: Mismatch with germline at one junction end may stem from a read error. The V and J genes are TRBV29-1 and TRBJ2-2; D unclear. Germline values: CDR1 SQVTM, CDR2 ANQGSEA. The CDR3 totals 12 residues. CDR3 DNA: TGCGGCGTTGTTGCCTGGGGCGGGGAGCTGTTTTTT. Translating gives CGVVAWGGELFF.

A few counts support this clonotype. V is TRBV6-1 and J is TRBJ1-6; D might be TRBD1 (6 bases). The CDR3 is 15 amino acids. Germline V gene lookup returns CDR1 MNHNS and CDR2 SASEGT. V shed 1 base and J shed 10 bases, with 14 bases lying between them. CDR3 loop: CASSEGGGGPSPLHF. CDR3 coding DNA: TGTGCCAGCAGTGAAGGGGGGGGGGGCCCCTCACCCCTCCACTTT.

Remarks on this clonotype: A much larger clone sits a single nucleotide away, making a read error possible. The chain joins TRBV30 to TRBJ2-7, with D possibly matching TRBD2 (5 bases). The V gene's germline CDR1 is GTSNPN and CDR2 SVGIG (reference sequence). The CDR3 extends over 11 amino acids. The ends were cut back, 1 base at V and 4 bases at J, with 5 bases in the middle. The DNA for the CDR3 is TGTGCCTGGAGTGGGAGGTACGAGCAGTACTTC. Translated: CAWSGRYEQYF.

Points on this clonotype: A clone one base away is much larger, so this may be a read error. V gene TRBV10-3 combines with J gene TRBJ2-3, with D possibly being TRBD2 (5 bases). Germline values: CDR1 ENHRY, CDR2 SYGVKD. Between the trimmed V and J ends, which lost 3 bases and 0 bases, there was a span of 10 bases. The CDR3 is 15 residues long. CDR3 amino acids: CAISEADPSTDTQYF. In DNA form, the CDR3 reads TGTGCCATCAGTGAAGCGGACCCTAGCACAGATACGCAGTATTTT.

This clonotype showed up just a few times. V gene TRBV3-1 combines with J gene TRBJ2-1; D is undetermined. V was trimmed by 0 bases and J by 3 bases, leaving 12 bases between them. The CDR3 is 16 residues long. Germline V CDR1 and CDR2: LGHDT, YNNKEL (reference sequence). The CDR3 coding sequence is TGTGCCAGCAGCCAAGATATGGTGCTAGACTACAATGAGCAGTTCTTC. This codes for CASSQDMVLDYNEQFF.

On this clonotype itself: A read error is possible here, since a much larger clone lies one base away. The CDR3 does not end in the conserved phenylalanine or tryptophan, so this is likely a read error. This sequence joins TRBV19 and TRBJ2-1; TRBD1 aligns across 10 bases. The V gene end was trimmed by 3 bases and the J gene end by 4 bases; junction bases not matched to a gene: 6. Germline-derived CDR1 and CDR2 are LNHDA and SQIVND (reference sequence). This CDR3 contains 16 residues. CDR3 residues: CASSILRQGAYNEQFS. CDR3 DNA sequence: TGTGCCAGTAGTATCCTAAGACAGGGGGCGTACAATGAGCAGTTCTCC.

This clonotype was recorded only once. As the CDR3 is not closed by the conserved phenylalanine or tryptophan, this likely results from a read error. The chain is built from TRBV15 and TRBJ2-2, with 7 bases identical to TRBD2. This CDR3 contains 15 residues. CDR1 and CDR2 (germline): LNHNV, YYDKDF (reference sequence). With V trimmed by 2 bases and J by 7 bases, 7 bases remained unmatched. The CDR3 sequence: CATSRQKGLHGELFL. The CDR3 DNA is TGTGCCACCAGCAGACAGAAGGGACTACACGGGGAGCTGTTTCTT.

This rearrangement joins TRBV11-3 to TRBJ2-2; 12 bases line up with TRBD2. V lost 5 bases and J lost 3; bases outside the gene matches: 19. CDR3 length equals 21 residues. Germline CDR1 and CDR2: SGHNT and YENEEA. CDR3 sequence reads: CASSRLAGVEGLVVDTGELFF. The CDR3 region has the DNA TGTGCCAGCAGCCGACTAGCGGGAGTCGAAGGTCTAGTCGTTGACACCGGGGAGCTGTTTTTT.

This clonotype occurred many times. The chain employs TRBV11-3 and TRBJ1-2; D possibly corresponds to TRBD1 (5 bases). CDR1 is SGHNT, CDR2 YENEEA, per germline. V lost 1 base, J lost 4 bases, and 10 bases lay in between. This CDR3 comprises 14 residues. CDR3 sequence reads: CASSLGGTSYGYTF. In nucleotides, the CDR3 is TGTGCCAGCAGCTTAGGTGGGACGAGCTATGGCTACACCTTC.

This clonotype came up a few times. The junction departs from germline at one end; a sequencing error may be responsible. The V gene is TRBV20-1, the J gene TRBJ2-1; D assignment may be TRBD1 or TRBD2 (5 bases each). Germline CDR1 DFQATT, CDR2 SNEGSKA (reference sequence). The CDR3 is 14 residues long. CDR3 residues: CSASPLGEYTEQFF. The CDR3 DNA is TGCAGTGCTTCCCCCTTGGGGGAATACACTGAGCAGTTCTTC.

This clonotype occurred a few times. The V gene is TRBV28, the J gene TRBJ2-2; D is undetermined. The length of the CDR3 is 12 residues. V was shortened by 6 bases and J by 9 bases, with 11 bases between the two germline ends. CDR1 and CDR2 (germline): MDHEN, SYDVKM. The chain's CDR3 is CASRADHRELFF. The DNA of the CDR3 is TGTGCCAGCAGGGCAGATCACCGGGAGCTGTTTTTT.

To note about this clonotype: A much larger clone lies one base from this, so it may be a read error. As DNA, the CDR3 is TGTGCCAGCAGCTTGGGGAACATAGCTAACTATGGCTACACCTTC. The encoded protein is CASSLGNIANYGYTF. The chain employs TRBV5-6 and TRBJ1-2; unclear D gene. Germline CDR1 is SGHDT and CDR2 is YYEEEE. V lost 0 bases to trimming and J lost 0 bases, with 9 bases between them. This CDR3 is 15 amino acids long.

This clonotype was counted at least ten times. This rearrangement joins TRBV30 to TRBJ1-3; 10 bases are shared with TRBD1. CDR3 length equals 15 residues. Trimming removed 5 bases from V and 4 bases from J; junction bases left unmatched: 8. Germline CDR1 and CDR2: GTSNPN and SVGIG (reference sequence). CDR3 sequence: CAWGIPTGGGNTIYF. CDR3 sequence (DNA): TGTGCCTGGGGGATCCCGACAGGGGGCGGAAACACCATATATTTT.

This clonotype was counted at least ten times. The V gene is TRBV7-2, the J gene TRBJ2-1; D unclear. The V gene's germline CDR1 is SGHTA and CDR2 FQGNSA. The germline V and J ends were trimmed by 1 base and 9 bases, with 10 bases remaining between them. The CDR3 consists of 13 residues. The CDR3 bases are TGTGCCAGCAGCTTAGGGGGTCTTATTGAGCAGTTCTTC. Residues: CASSLGGLIEQFF.

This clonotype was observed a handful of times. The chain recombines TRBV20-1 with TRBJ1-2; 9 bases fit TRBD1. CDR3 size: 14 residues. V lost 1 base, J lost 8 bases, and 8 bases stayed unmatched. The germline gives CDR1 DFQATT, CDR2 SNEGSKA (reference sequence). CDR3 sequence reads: CSARGTDRGTGYTF. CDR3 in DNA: TGCAGTGCTAGAGGGACCGACAGGGGGACCGGCTACACCTTC.

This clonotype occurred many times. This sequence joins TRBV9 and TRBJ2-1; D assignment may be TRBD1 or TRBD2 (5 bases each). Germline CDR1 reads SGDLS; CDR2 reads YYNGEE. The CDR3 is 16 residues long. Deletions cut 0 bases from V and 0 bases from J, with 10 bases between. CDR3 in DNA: TGTGCCAGCAGCGTAGGAGGGGATTCCTCCTACAATGAGCAGTTCTTC. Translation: CASSVGGDSSYNEQFF.

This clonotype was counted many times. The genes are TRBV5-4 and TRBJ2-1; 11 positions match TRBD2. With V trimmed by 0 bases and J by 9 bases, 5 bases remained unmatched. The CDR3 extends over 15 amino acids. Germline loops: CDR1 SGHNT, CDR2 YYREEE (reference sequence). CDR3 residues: CASSLALAGGFEQFF. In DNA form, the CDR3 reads TGTGCCAGCAGCTTGGCTCTAGCGGGAGGCTTTGAGCAGTTCTTC.

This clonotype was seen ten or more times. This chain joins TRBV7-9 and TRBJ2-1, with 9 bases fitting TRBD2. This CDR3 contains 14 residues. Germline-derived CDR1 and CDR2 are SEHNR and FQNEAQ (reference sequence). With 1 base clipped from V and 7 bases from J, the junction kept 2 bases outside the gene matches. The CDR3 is CASSLGGRVNEQFF. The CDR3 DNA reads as TGTGCCAGCAGCTTAGGCGGGAGGGTGAATGAGCAGTTCTTC.

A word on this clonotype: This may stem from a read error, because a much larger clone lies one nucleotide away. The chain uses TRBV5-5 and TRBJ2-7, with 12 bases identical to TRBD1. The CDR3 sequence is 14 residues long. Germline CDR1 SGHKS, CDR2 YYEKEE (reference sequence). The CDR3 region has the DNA TGCGCTAGCAGCAGAACCGGGACAGGGGGCGAGCAGTGCTTC. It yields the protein CASSRTGTGGEQCF.

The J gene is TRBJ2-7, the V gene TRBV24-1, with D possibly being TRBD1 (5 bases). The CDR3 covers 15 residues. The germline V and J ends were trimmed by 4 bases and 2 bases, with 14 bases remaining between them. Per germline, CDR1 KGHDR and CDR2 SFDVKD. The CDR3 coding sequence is TGTGCCACCAGTGACACCCAGGGCCCTGCCTACGAGCAGTACTTC. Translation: CATSDTQGPAYEQYF.

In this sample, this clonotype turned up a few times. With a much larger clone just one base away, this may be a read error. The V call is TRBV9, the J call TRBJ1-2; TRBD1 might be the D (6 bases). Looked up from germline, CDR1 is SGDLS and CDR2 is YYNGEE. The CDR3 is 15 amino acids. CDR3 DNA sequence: TGTGCCAGCAGCGTAGATCCGGGGGCAACGGGCGGCTCCACCTTC. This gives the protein CASSVDPGATGGSTF.

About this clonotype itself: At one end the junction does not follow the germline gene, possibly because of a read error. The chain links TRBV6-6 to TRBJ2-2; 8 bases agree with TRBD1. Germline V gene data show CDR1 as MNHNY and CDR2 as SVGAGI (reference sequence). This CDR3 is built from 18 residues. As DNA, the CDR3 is TGTGCCAGCAGCCTAGGTCCACAGGGGGTCGCGAACACCGGGGAGCTGGTTTTT. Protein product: CASSLGPQGVANTGELVF.